The clone carrying this T cell receptor (beta chain) came up a few times. The antigen is not known. The data derive from a study of response to subunit inactivated influenza vaccine. General study results and limits: It was the authors' suggestion that each seasonal influenza vaccination recruits few new T cells.

MiXCR, run by TCRdb on the RT-PCR reads, gives a single entry per CDR3 protein. The sample has some 500,000 distinct CDR3 sequences, over 25% seen once; the top ten hold 1.5% to 2%. The V gene's germline CDR1 is DFQATT and CDR2 SNEGSKA (reference sequence). The CDR3 consists of 12 residues. The junction had 1 base not matched to a gene; V was cut back by 4 bases and J by 2 bases. The source material was CD4+ T cells sorted from PBMCs, sampled 4 to 6 days after vaccination. This TCR was recovered from a man aged 45-65 years who received an inactivated influenza vaccine. This sequence joins TRBV20-1 and TRBJ2-5, with 7 bases lining up with TRBD1. CDR3 bases: TGCAGTGCTAAGGGACAGCAAGAGACCCAGTACTTC. Protein product: CSAKGQQETQYF.